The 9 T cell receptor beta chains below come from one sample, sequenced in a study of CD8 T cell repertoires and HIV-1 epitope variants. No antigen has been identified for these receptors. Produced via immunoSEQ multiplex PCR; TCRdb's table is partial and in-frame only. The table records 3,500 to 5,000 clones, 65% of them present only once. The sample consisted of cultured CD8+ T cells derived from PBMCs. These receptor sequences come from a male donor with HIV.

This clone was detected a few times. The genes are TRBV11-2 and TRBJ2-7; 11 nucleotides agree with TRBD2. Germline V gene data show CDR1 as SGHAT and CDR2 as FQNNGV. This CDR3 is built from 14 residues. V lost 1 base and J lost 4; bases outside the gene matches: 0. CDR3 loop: CASSLGLAGYEQYF. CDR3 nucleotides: TGTGCCAGCAGCTTAGGACTAGCGGGGTACGAGCAGTACTTC.

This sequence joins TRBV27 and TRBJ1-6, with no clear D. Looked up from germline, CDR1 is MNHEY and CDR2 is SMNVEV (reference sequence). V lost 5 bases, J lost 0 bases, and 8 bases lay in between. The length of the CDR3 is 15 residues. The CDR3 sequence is CASSIGLSYNSPLHF. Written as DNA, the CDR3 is TGTGCCAGCAGTATAGGGCTCTCCTATAATTCACCCCTCCACTTT.

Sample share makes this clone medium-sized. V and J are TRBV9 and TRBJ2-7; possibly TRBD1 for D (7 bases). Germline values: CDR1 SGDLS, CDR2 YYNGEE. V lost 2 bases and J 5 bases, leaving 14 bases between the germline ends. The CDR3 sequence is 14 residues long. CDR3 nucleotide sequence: TGTGCCAGCAGCGTGTCAGGGGGGATGGACGAGCAGTACTTC. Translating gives CASSVSGGMDEQYF.

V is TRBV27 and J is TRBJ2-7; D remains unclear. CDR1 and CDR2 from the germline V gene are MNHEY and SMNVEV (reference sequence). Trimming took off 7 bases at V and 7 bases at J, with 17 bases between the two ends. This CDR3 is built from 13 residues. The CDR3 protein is CASTHFPGWEQYF. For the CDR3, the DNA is TGTGCCAGCACCCACTTCCCCGGCTGGGAGCAGTACTTC.

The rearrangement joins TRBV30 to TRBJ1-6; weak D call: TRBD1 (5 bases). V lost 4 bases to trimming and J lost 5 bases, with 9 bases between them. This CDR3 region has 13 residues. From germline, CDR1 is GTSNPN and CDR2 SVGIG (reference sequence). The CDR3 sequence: CAWTGQDNSPLHF. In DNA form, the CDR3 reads TGTGCCTGGACAGGGCAGGATAATTCACCCCTCCACTTT.

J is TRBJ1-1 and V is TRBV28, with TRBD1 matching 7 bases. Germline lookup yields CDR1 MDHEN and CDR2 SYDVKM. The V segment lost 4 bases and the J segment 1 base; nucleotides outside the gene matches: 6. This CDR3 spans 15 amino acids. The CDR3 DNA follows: TGTGCCAGCAGTTCGATACAGGGGAGGAACACTGAAGCTTTCTTT. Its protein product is CASSSIQGRNTEAFF.

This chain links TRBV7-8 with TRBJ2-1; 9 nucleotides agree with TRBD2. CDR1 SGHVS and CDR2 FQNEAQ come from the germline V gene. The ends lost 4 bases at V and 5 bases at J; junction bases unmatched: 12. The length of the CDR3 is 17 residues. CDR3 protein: CASSSSFWTSVNNEQFF. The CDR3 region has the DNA TGTGCCAGCAGCTCTAGCTTCTGGACTAGCGTAAACAATGAGCAGTTCTTC.

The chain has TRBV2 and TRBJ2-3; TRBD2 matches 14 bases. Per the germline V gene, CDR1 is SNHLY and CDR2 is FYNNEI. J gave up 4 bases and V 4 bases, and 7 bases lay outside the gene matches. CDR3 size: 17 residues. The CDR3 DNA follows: TGTGCCAGCAGTGCGACTAGCGGGGGGGCCGGCGCAGATACGCAGTATTTT. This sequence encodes CASSATSGGAGADTQYF.

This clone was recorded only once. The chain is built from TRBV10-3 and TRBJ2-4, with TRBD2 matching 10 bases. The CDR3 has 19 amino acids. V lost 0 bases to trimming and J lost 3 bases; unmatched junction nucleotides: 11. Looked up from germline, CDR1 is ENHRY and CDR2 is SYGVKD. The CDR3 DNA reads TGTGCCATCAGTGAGTCGGGAAGCGGGGGGGCCTCGGGCAAAAACATTCAGTACTTC. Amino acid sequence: CAISESGSGGASGKNIQYF.